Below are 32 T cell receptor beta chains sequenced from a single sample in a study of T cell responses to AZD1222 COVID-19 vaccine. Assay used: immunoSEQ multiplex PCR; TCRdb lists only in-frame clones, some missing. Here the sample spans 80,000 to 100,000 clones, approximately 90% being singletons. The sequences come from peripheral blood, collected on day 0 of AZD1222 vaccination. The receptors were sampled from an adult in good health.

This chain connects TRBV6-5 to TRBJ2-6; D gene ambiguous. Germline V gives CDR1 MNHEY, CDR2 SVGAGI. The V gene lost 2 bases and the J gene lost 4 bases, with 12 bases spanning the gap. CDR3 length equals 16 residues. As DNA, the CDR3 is TGTGCCAGCAGTTACCGGTCTAGGTCCGGGGCCAACGTCCTGACTTTC. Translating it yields CASSYRSRSGANVLTF.

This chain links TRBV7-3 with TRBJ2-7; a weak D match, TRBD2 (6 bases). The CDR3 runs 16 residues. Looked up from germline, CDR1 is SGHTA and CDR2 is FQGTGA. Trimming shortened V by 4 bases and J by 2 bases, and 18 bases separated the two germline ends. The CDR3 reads CASSSGTGRGPYEQYF. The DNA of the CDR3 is TGTGCCAGCAGCTCGGGCACGGGGCGGGGTCCCTACGAGCAGTACTTC.

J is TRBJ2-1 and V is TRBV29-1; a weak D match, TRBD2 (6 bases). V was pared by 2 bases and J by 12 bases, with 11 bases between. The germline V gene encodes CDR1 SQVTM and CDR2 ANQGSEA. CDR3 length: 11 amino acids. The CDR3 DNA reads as TGCAGCGTTGAATCCATCGGGGGGCAGTTCTTC. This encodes CSVESIGGQFF.

The CDR3 nucleotides read TGTGCCAGCACCGCTAGGACTAGCGGGAGCCGGGAGCTGTTTTTT. Its protein product is CASTARTSGSRELFF. This chain connects TRBV6-5 to TRBJ2-2; 13 nucleotides align to TRBD2. V shed 7 bases, J shed 9 bases, and the junction held 8 bases outside the gene matches. The CDR3 length is 15 residues. Germline V gene lookup returns CDR1 MNHEY and CDR2 SVGAGI.

Written as DNA, the CDR3 is TGTGCCAGCAGCCCCCCGGCCAGCTTGAACACTGAAGCTTTCTTT. Protein: CASSPPASLNTEAFF. The chain couples TRBV5-4 to TRBJ1-1, with D unresolved. The germline gives CDR1 SGHNT, CDR2 YYREEE (reference sequence). The CDR3 runs 15 residues. V lost 4 bases to trimming and J lost 0 bases, with 13 bases between them. The full variable domain, in which reference TRBV5-4 and TRBJ1-1 provide the parts outside the CDR3, is ETGVTQSPTHLIKTRGQQVTLRCSSQSGHNTVSWYQQALGQGPQFIFQYYREEENGRGNFPPRFSGLQFPNYSSELNVNALELDDSALYLCASSPPASLNTEAFFGQGTRLTVV.

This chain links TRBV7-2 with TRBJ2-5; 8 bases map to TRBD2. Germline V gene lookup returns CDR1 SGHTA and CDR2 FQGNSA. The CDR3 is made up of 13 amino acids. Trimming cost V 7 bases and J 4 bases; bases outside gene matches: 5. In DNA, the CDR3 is TGTGCCAGCACCCCGGGAGGGCGAGAGACCCAGTACTTC. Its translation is CASTPGGRETQYF.

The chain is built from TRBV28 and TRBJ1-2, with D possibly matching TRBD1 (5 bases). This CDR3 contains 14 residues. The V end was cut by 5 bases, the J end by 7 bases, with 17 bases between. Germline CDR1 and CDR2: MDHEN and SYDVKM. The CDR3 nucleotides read TGTGCCAGCAGTCTCATCCTGGGCGGGGGTGGCTACACCTTC. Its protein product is CASSLILGGGGYTF.

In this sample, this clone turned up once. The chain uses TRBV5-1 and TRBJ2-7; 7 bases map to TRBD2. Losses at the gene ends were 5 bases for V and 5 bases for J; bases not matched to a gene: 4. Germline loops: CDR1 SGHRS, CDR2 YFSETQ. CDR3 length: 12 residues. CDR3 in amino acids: CASSGGTNEQYF. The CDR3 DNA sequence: TGCGCCAGCAGTGGGGGGACTAACGAGCAGTACTTC.

CDR3 sequence (DNA): TGCAGTGCTAGTTCCGGAAACTCCTACAATGAGCAGTTCTTC. Translation: CSASSGNSYNEQFF. This chain connects TRBV20-1 to TRBJ2-1; D is ambiguous. The germline gives CDR1 DFQATT, CDR2 SNEGSKA (reference sequence). The CDR3 has 14 amino acids. Trimming stripped 3 bases from V and 0 bases from J, with 9 bases between.

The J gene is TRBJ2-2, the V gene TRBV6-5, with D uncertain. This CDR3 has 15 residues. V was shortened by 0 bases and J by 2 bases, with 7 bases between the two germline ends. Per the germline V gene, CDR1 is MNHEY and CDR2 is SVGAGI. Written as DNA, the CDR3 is TGTGCCAGCAGTTACTCGGGCAGCAACACCGGGGAGCTGTTTTTT. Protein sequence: CASSYSGSNTGELFF.

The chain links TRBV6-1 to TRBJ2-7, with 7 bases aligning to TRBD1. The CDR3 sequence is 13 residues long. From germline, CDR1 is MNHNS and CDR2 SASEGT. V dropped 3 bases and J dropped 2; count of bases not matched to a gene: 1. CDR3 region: CASSERGPYEQYF. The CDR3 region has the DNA TGTGCCAGCAGTGAGAGGGGGCCCTACGAGCAGTACTTC.

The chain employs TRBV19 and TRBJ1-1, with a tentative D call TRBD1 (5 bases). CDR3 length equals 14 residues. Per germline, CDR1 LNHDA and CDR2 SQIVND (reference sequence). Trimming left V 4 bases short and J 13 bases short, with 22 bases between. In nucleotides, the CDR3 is TGTGCCAGTAGTACCCAGGGCGCTGATGGCCCAGTTTTCTTT. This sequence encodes CASSTQGADGPVFF.

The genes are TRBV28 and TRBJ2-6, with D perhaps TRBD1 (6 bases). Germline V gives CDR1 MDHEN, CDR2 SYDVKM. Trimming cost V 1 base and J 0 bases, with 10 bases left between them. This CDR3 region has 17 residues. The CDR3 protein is CASSLSGQHSGANVLTF. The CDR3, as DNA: TGTGCCAGCAGTTTATCGGGACAACACTCTGGGGCCAACGTCCTGACTTTC.

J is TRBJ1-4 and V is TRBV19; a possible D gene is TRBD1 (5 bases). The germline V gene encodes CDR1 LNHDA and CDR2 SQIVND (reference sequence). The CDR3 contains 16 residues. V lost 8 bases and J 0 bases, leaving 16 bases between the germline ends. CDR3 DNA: TGTGCCAGTTTGGACACAGACCCAGCAACTAATGAAAAACTGTTTTTT. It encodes CASLDTDPATNEKLFF.

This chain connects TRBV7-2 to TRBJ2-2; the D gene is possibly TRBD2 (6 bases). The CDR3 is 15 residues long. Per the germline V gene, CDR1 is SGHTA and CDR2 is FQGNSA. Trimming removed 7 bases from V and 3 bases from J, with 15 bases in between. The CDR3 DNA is TGTGCCAGCACCCGGAGGGGCGGGGACACCGGGGAGCTGTTTTTT. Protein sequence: CASTRRGGDTGELFF.

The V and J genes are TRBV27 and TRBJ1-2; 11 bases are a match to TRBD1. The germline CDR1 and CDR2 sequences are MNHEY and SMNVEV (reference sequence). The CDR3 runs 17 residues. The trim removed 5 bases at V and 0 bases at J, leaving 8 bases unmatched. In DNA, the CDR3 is TGTGCCAGCAGTGGGCGGACAGGGGGCCGAACTAACTATGGCTACACCTTC. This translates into CASSGRTGGRTNYGYTF.

The CDR3, as DNA: TGTGCCAGCAGCTTACTGCCCCGGTCTGGGGATACGCAGTATTTT. Translation: CASSLLPRSGDTQYF. The chain uses TRBV7-3 and TRBJ2-3; no clear D. The CDR3 loop spans 15 amino acids. Trimming shortened V by 2 bases and J by 6 bases, and 15 bases separated the two germline ends. The germline V gene has CDR1 SGHTA and CDR2 FQGTGA.

The CDR3 is CASSKGQGAYEQYF. The CDR3 DNA is TGTGCCAGCAGCAAGGGACAGGGGGCCTACGAGCAGTACTTC. The chain uses TRBV9 and TRBJ2-7; 11 bases match TRBD1. Per germline, CDR1 SGDLS and CDR2 YYNGEE. Trimming at V came to 4 bases and at J to 2 bases, leaving 2 bases not matched to a gene. The CDR3 extends over 14 amino acids.

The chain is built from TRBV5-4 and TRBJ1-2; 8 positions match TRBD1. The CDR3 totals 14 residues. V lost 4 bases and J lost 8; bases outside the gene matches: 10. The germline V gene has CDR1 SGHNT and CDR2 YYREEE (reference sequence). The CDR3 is CASSTGQGQGGYTF. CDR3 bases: TGTGCCAGCAGCACCGGACAGGGCCAAGGCGGCTACACCTTC.

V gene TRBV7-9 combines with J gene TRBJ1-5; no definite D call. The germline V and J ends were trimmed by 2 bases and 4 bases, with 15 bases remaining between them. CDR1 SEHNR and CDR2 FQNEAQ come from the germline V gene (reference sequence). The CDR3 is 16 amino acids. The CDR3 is CASSLITASLNQPQHF. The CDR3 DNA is TGTGCCAGCAGCTTAATTACAGCGAGCCTTAATCAGCCCCAGCATTTT.

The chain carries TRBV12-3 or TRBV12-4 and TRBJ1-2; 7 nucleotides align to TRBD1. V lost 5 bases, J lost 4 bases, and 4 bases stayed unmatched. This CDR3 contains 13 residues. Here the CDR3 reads CASSQGQTYGYTF. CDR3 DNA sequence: TGTGCCAGCAGTCAGGGACAGACCTATGGCTACACCTTC.

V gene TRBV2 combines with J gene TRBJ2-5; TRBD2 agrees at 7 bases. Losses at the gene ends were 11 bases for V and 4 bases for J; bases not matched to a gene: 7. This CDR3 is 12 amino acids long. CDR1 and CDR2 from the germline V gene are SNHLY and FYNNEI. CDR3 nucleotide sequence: TGTGCCGGGCCTCCGGGGGGAGAGACCCAGTACTTC. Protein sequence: CAGPPGGETQYF.

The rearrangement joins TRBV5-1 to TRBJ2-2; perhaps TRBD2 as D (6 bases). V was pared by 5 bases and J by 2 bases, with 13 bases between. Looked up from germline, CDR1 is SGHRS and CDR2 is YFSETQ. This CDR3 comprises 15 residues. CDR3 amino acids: CASRPTRENTGELFF. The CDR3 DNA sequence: TGCGCCAGCAGGCCCACGCGGGAAAACACCGGGGAGCTGTTTTTT. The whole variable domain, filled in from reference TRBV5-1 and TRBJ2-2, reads KAGVTQTPRYLIKTRGQQVTLSCSPISGHRSVSWYQQTPGQGLQFLFEYFSETQRNKGNFPGRFSGRQFSNSRSEMNVSTLELGDSALYLCASRPTRENTGELFFGEGSRLTVL.

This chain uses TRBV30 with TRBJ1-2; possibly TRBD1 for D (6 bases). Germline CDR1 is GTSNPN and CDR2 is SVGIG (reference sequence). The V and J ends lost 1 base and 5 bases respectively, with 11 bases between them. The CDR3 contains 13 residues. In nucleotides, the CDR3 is TGTGCCTGGAGTGGGAAAGGGGGGTATGGCTACACCTTC. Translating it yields CAWSGKGGYGYTF.

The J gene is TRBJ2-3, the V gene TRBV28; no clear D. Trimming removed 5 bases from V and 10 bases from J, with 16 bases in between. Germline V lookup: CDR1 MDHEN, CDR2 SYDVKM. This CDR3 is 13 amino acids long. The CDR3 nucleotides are TGTGCCAGCAGTGCGCAGAGCATTCATGCGCAGTATTTT. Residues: CASSAQSIHAQYF.

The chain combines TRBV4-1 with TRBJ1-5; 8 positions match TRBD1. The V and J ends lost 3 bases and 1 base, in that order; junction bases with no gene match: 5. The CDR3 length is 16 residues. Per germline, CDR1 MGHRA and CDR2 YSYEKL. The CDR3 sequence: CASSHGQGGSNQPQHF. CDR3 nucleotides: TGCGCCAGCAGCCACGGACAGGGAGGGAGCAATCAGCCCCAGCATTTT.

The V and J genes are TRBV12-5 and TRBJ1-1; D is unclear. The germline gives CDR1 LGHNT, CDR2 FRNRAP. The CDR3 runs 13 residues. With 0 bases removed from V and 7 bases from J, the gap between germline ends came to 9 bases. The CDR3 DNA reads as TGTGCTAGTGGTTTGGTAGAGGGAGGTGAAGCTTTCTTT. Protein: CASGLVEGGEAFF.

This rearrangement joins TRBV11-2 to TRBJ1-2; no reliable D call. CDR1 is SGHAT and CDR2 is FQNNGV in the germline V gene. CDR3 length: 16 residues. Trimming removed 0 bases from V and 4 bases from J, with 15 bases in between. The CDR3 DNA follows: TGTGCCAGCAGCTTAGAGAGCGGGAGCAGTCTCTATGGCTACACCTTC. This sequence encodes CASSLESGSSLYGYTF. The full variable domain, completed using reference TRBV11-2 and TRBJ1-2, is EAGVAQSPRYKIIEKRQSVAFWCNPISGHATLYWYQQILGQGPKLLIQFQNNGVVDDSQLPKDRFSAERLKGVDSTLKIQPAKLEDSAVYLCASSLESGSSLYGYTFGSGTRLTVV.

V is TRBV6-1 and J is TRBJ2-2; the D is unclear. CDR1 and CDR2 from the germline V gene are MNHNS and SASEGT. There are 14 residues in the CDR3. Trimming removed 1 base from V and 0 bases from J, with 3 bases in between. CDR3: CASSEGPNTGELFF. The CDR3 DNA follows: TGTGCCAGCAGTGAAGGTCCGAACACCGGGGAGCTGTTTTTT.

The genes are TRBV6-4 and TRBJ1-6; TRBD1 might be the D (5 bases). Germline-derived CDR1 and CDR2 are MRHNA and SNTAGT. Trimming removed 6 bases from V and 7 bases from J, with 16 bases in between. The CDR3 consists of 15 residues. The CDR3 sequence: CASSSVGTPNSPLHF. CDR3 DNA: TGTGCCAGCAGCTCAGTGGGGACCCCAAATTCACCCCTCCACTTT.

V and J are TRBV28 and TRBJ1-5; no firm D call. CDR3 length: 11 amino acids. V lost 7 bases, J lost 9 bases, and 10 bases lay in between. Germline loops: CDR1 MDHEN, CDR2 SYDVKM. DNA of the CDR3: TGTGCCAGCACCACAACGGGGCCCCAGCATTTT. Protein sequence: CASTTTGPQHF.

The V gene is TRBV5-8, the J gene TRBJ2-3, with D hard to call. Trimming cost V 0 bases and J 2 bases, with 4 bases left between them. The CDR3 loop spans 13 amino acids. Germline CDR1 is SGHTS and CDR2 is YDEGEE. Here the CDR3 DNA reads TGTGCCAGCAGCTTGGTATTCACAGATACGCAGTATTTT. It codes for CASSLVFTDTQYF.